This TCR beta chain originates from a study of T cells in Graves' hyperthyroidism and ophthalmopathy. Germline-derived CDR1 and CDR2 are SGHAT and FQNNGV. The CDR3 consists of 15 residues. V lost 5 bases, J lost 1 base, and 5 bases stayed unmatched. For this clonotype: Its antigen is currently unknown.

Study-wide results and limits: Blood also contained most expanded thyroid clonotypes above 0.001.

What was amplified from RNA transcripts were TCR beta CDR3 regions. The TCR CDR3 was amplified in a first-round RT-PCR using the HTBI primer set. Each CDR3 protein gets one entry after TCRdb re-called the multiplex PCR reads with MiXCR. The data show 500,000 to 650,000 distinct CDR3 sequences, just under 20% seen once. The sequence came from a man in his forties or fifties with Graves' ophthalmopathy. The genes are TRBV11-2 and TRBJ2-5; 9 nucleotides agree with TRBD1. The sample consisted of blood. In DNA, the CDR3 is TGTGCCAGCAGCCAACCGACAGGGGGCCAAGAGACCCAGTACTTC. As protein: CASSQPTGGQETQYF.